The present T cell receptor (beta chain) was sequenced within a study of cytomegalovirus exposure and HLA in healthy donors. 60 Vbeta and 13 Jbeta primers were used in PCR. TCRdb's table, derived via immunoSEQ multiplex PCR, lists solely in-frame clones and lacks some. The table has about 100,000 clones, about four fifths seen once. Germline CDR1 reads SGHRS; CDR2 reads YFSETQ. The V gene end was trimmed by 4 bases and the J gene end by 7 bases; junction bases not matched to a gene: 13. CDR3 length: 15 residues. This sequence joins TRBV5-1 and TRBJ2-7, with TRBD2 identical over 8 bases. The receptor was derived from a man aged 25-40 years in good health and CMV-seronegative. Source material: PBMCs. In nucleotides, the CDR3 is TGCGCCAGCAGCCGTACGGGACTAGGGGAGGGGGAGCAGTACTTC. Its protein is CASSRTGLGEGEQYF.